This T cell receptor (beta chain) was recovered during a study of shared clonotypes between healthy human individuals. Germline CDR1 SGHRS, CDR2 YFSETQ. Trimming left V 0 bases short and J 8 bases short, with 11 bases between. The CDR3 sequence is 13 residues long. Method: immunoSEQ multiplex PCR; TCRdb's copy keeps in-frame clones and lacks some. The table records approximately 1.9 million clones, roughly 95% of them present only once. It was CD45RO-negative cells, positively selected for CCR7, that made up naive CD8 cells, with terminally differentiated effector memory CD45RA+ cells excluded. Each of the donors was a healthy adult who was HIV-negative and had not had a recent acute infection or vaccination. This clone has just a few counts.

The genes are TRBV5-1 and TRBJ1-1; D is possibly TRBD1 (5 bases). This TCR came from a man between 18 and 29 years old in good health. Some clones in this sample may be carry-over from other donors' samples. The specimen was naive CD8+ T cells from PBMCs. CDR3 residues: CASSLAPTEEAFF. Here the CDR3 DNA reads TGCGCCAGCAGCTTGGCCCCGACAGAGGAAGCTTTCTTT.